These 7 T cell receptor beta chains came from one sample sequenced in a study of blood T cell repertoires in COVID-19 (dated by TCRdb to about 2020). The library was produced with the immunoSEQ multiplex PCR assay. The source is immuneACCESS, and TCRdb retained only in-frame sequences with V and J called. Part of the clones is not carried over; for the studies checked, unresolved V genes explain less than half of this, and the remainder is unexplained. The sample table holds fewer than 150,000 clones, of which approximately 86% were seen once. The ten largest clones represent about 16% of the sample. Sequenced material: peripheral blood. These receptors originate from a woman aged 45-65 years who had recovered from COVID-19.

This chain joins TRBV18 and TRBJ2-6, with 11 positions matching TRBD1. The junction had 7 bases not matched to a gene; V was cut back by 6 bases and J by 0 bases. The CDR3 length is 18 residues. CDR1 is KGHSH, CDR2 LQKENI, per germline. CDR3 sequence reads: CASSRTGGGSSGANVLTF. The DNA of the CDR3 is TGTGCCAGCTCGCGGACAGGGGGCGGTAGCTCTGGGGCCAACGTCCTGACTTTC. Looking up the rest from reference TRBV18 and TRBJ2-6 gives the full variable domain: NAGVMQNPRHLVRRRGQEARLRCSPMKGHSHVYWYRQLPEEGLKFMVYLQKENIIDESGMPKERFSAEFPKEGPSILRIQQVVRGDSAAYFCASSRTGGGSSGANVLTFGAGSRLTVL.

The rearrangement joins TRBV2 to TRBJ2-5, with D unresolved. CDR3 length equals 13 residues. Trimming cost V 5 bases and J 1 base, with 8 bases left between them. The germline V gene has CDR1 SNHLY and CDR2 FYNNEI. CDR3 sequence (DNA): TGTGCCAGCAGTTACAGTGGCCAAGAGACCCAGTACTTC. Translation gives CASSYSGQETQYF.

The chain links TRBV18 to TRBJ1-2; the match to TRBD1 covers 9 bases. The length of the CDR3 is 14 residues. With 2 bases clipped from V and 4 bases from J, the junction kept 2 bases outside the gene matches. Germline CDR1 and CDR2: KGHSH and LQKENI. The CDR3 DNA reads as TGTGCCAGCTCACCAGGACAGGGGCTCTATGGCTACACCTTC. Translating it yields CASSPGQGLYGYTF.

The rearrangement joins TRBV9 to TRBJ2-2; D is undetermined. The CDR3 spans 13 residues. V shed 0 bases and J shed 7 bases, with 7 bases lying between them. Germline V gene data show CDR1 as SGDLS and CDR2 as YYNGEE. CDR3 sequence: CASSVDSFGELFF. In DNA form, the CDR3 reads TGTGCCAGCAGCGTAGATTCGTTCGGGGAGCTGTTTTTT.

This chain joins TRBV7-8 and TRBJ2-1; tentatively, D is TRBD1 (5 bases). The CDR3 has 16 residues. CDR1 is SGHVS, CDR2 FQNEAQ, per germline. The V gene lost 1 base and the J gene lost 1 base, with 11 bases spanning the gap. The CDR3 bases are TGTGCCAGCAGCTTAGAAGGTCGGACATCCTACAATGAGCAGTTCTTC. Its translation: CASSLEGRTSYNEQFF.

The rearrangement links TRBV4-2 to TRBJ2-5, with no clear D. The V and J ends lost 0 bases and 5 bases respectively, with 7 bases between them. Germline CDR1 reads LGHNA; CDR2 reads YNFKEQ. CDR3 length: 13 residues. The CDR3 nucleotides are TGTGCCAGCAGCCAAGATACCGCGGAGACCCAGTACTTC. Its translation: CASSQDTAETQYF.

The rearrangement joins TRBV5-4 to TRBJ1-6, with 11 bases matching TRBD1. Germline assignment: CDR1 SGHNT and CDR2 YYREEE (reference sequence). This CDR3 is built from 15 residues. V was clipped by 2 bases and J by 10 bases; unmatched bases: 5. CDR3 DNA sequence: TGTGCCAGCAGCTTTGGACAGGGGGCACGATCACCCCTCCACTTT. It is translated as CASSFGQGARSPLHF.